This entry lists 29 T cell receptor beta chains sequenced from one sample in a study of T cell responses to AZD1222 COVID-19 vaccine (dated by TCRdb to about 2021). Libraries were made using the immunoSEQ multiplex PCR assay. TCRdb mirrors the immuneACCESS table, restricted to in-frame sequences. Some clones are absent from its copies; in checked studies, under half trace to an unresolved V gene, and the reason for the others is unknown. The sample table records 95,000 to 150,000 clones; 92% of these occur just once. The ten top clones hold over 1.5% of the sample. The sample's time point label, in plain terms: baseline before first vaccination. Specimen: peripheral blood, collected on day 0 of AZD1222 vaccination. The receptors here all came from an adult in good health.

The chain is built from TRBV2 and TRBJ1-2, with 9 bases fitting TRBD1. The length of the CDR3 is 17 residues. The V gene end was trimmed by 7 bases and the J gene end by 6 bases; junction bases not matched to a gene: 18. Germline values: CDR1 SNHLY, CDR2 FYNNEI. The CDR3 sequence: CASTSSPGTGSYNGYTF. The CDR3 DNA follows: TGTGCCAGCACCTCAAGCCCCGGGACAGGGTCGTATAATGGCTACACCTTC.

Comment on this clone: Its ends do not fully match the called genes, so a read error is possible. The gene calls are TRBV24-1 and TRBJ1-2; D gene uncertain. In germline, CDR1 is KGHDR, CDR2 SFDVKD. The CDR3 is made up of 14 amino acids. CDR3 in amino acids: CATSVAQANYGYTF. In DNA, the CDR3 is TGTGCCACCAGTGTCGCGCAGGCAAACTATGGCTACACTTTC.

A note on this clone: Within the sample, other DNA sequences also encode this same CDR3. The V gene is TRBV5-1, the J gene TRBJ2-1; TRBD2 matches at 11 bases. The CDR3 contains 15 residues. CDR1 and CDR2 (germline): SGHRS, YFSETQ. The V segment lost 4 bases and the J segment 4 bases; nucleotides outside the gene matches: 4. This chain's CDR3 is CASSLGTSGYNEQFF. The DNA of the CDR3 is TGCGCCAGCAGCCTGGGGACTAGCGGATACAATGAGCAGTTCTTC.

The V and J genes are TRBV19 and TRBJ2-3; 16 bases align to TRBD2. The V gene end was trimmed by 3 bases and the J gene end by 3 bases; junction bases not matched to a gene: 9. This CDR3 has 19 residues. Germline V gene lookup returns CDR1 LNHDA and CDR2 SQIVND (reference sequence). CDR3 DNA sequence: TGTGCCAGTAGTATGGGACTAGCGGGGGGGCGTCCTGGAACAGATACGCAGTATTTT. Amino acids: CASSMGLAGGRPGTDTQYF. The full variable domain, in which reference TRBV19 and TRBJ2-3 provide the parts outside the CDR3, is DGGITQSPKYLFRKEGQNVTLSCEQNLNHDAMYWYRQDPGQGLRLIYYSQIVNDFQKGDIAEGYSVSREKKESFPLTVTSAQKNPTAFYLCASSMGLAGGRPGTDTQYFGPGTRLTVL.

This chain uses TRBV7-9 with TRBJ1-6; D not certain. Germline CDR1 SEHNR, CDR2 FQNEAQ (reference sequence). The CDR3 extends over 14 amino acids. V was clipped by 9 bases and J by 7 bases, with 16 bases between them. CDR3 in amino acids: CASQRTDHNSPLHF. Written as DNA, the CDR3 is TGTGCCAGTCAACGGACGGACCACAATTCACCCCTCCACTTT.

This sequence joins TRBV5-1 and TRBJ1-1, with TRBD1 matching 9 bases. The length of the CDR3 is 14 residues. V gave up 4 bases and J gave up 7 bases; unmatched junction bases: 8. Germline CDR1 SGHRS, CDR2 YFSETQ. The CDR3 coding sequence is TGCGCCAGCAGCGTCCAACAGGGGGCGCGTGAAGCTTTCTTT. It yields the protein CASSVQQGAREAFF.

The V call is TRBV4-1, the J call TRBJ2-3; D unclear. CDR3 length: 15 amino acids. Trimming removed 1 base from V and 2 bases from J, with 10 bases in between. Per germline, CDR1 MGHRA and CDR2 YSYEKL. The CDR3 protein is CASSQGILYTDTQYF. The CDR3 DNA reads TGCGCCAGCAGCCAAGGAATCCTCTACACAGATACGCAGTATTTT.

CDR3 residues: CASKRGGTDTQYF. The CDR3 DNA reads TGTGCCAGTAAACGGGGAGGCACAGATACGCAGTATTTT. This sequence joins TRBV19 and TRBJ2-3; possibly TRBD2 for D (5 bases). Trimming took off 7 bases at V and 1 base at J, with 9 bases between the two ends. The CDR3 loop spans 13 amino acids. In germline, CDR1 is LNHDA, CDR2 SQIVND (reference sequence).

The chain couples TRBV4-1 to TRBJ1-1; 7 bases fit TRBD1. The CDR3 runs to 17 residues. The ends lost 0 bases at V and 5 bases at J; junction bases unmatched: 12. The germline gives CDR1 MGHRA, CDR2 YSYEKL. In nucleotides, the CDR3 is TGCGCCAGCAGCCAAGAAACCGGGACAGCCGAGCGGACTGAAGCTTTCTTT. Protein product: CASSQETGTAERTEAFF.

This clone was observed a handful of times. The genes are TRBV29-1 and TRBJ1-1; 7 bases match TRBD1. The ends lost 6 bases at V and 9 bases at J; junction bases unmatched: 4. Per germline, CDR1 SQVTM and CDR2 ANQGSEA. The CDR3 extends over 10 amino acids. CDR3 residues: CSVYRGKAFF. CDR3 sequence (DNA): TGCAGCGTGTACAGGGGCAAAGCTTTCTTT.

V gene TRBV7-3 combines with J gene TRBJ2-1, with 10 bases that match TRBD2. The V and J ends lost 2 bases and 4 bases, in that order; junction bases with no gene match: 8. The CDR3 spans 17 residues. CDR1 is SGHTA, CDR2 FQGTGA, per germline. As DNA, the CDR3 is TGTGCCAGCAGCTTATGGGCGACTAGCGGGTCATACAATGAGCAGTTCTTC. This gives the protein CASSLWATSGSYNEQFF.

The chain combines TRBV5-1 with TRBJ2-1, with 13 bases matching TRBD2. After removal of 2 bases from V and 4 bases from J, the junction contained 6 bases not matched to a gene. The CDR3 runs to 17 residues. The germline gives CDR1 SGHRS, CDR2 YFSETQ. The CDR3 coding sequence is TGCGCCAGCAGCTTAAAAGGACTAGCGGGGGAATACAATGAGCAGTTCTTC. It encodes CASSLKGLAGEYNEQFF.

V usage is TRBV19 and J usage is TRBJ1-1; TRBD1 matches 7 bases. V lost 10 bases to trimming and J lost 6 bases; unmatched junction nucleotides: 5. The CDR3 consists of 11 residues. CDR1 and CDR2 (germline): LNHDA, SQIVND (reference sequence). The CDR3 DNA reads TGTGCCACGGGACAGTTGGCTGAAGCTTTCTTT. It yields the protein CATGQLAEAFF.

J is TRBJ2-5 and V is TRBV5-4, with D possibly TRBD2 on 7 matching bases. Germline V lookup: CDR1 SGHNT, CDR2 YYREEE (reference sequence). The CDR3 length is 13 residues. V lost 1 base and J lost 5, with 9 bases in between. The chain's CDR3 is CASSLRGAETQYF. The CDR3 DNA follows: TGTGCCAGCAGCTTGCGGGGGGCGGAGACCCAGTACTTC.

The rearrangement uses TRBV5-1 and TRBJ1-2; 8 bases are a match to TRBD1. Trimming cost V 0 bases and J 4 bases; bases outside gene matches: 2. Germline-derived CDR1 and CDR2 are SGHRS and YFSETQ. CDR3 length: 14 residues. CDR3 amino acids: CASSLAGGGYGYTF. The CDR3 DNA reads as TGCGCCAGCAGCTTGGCAGGGGGCGGCTATGGCTACACCTTC.

The chain couples TRBV7-2 to TRBJ1-1, with D possibly TRBD1 on 5 matching bases. CDR1 and CDR2 from the germline V gene are SGHTA and FQGNSA. V lost 3 bases and J 2 bases, leaving 13 bases between the germline ends. The CDR3 is 15 amino acids. The CDR3 region has the DNA TGTGCCAGCAGCTTGGTAGGGGCGCCAAACACTGAAGCTTTCTTT. This translates into CASSLVGAPNTEAFF.

The chain has TRBV7-3 and TRBJ1-6, with D perhaps matching TRBD1 (6 bases). The V and J ends lost 5 bases and 0 bases respectively, with 14 bases between them. The germline CDR1 and CDR2 sequences are SGHTA and FQGTGA. The CDR3 totals 17 residues. CDR3 sequence reads: CASSPRQVSSYNSPLHF. The CDR3 coding sequence is TGTGCCAGCAGCCCACGACAGGTGAGCTCCTATAATTCACCCCTCCACTTT.

The chain carries TRBV4-3 and TRBJ1-2; TRBD1 aligns across 7 bases. Trimming cost V 3 bases and J 8 bases; bases outside gene matches: 3. CDR3 length: 12 residues. The germline V gene has CDR1 LGHNA and CDR2 YSLEER. CDR3 residues: CASSQYRGGYTF. Here the CDR3 DNA reads TGCGCCAGCAGCCAGTACAGGGGCGGCTACACCTTC.

This clone was found once. The CDR3 region is CASRGAGGWTEAFF. The CDR3 nucleotides are TGTGCCAGCAGGGGGGCTGGCGGGTGGACTGAAGCTTTCTTT. This chain joins TRBV28 and TRBJ1-1; TRBD1 might be the D (6 bases). The ends were cut back, 6 bases at V and 5 bases at J, with 16 bases in the middle. The CDR3 runs 14 residues. Germline assignment: CDR1 MDHEN and CDR2 SYDVKM. The full variable domain, completed using reference TRBV28 and TRBJ1-1, is DVKVTQSSRYLVKRTGEKVFLECVQDMDHENMFWYRQDPGLGLRLIYFSYDVKMKEKGDIPEGYSVSREKKERFSLILESASTNQTSMYLCASRGAGGWTEAFFGQGTRLTVV.

This clone was seen just once. The CDR3: CASSQRPVVIGANTEAFF. The CDR3 DNA follows: TGTGCCAGCTCCCAGCGGCCAGTCGTGATCGGTGCAAACACTGAAGCTTTCTTT. The J gene is TRBJ1-1, the V gene TRBV18; D remains ambiguous. Germline CDR1 is KGHSH and CDR2 is LQKENI. CDR3 size: 18 residues. The germline V and J ends were trimmed by 6 bases and 2 bases, with 25 bases remaining between them.

This chain links TRBV7-2 with TRBJ2-3; TRBD1 aligns across 7 bases. The CDR3 runs to 16 residues. Germline CDR1 reads SGHTA; CDR2 reads FQGNSA. V lost 5 bases, J lost 4 bases, and 12 bases stayed unmatched. The CDR3 protein is CASSDPYRGFPDTQYF. CDR3 nucleotide sequence: TGTGCCAGCAGCGATCCTTACAGGGGATTCCCAGATACGCAGTATTTT.

A note on this clone: This sample also contains other DNA sequences that code for the same CDR3. The gene calls are TRBV6-5 and TRBJ1-5, with D unclear. This CDR3 has 14 residues. V lost 2 bases to trimming and J lost 1 base, with 6 bases between them. CDR1 and CDR2 from the germline V gene are MNHEY and SVGAGI. The CDR3 reads CASSYGGSNQPQHF. The CDR3 DNA reads TGTGCCAGCAGTTACGGTGGAAGCAATCAGCCCCAGCATTTT.

The chain is built from TRBV19 and TRBJ1-2; D is perhaps TRBD1 (5 bases). Germline CDR1 is LNHDA and CDR2 is SQIVND (reference sequence). With 7 bases removed from V and 3 bases from J, the gap between germline ends came to 12 bases. The CDR3 is made up of 13 amino acids. The CDR3 nucleotides read TGTGCCAGTACTAAGGGGCAGCACTATGGCTACACCTTC. Residues: CASTKGQHYGYTF.

The chain recombines TRBV7-9 with TRBJ1-1; 8 bases line up with TRBD1. J gave up 4 bases and V 2 bases, and 18 bases lay outside the gene matches. The CDR3 is made up of 19 amino acids. From germline, CDR1 is SEHNR and CDR2 FQNEAQ (reference sequence). CDR3 bases: TGTGCCAGCAGCTTATCCCCCACCCGGACAGGGAAGGTCTCCACTGAAGCTTTCTTT. It codes for CASSLSPTRTGKVSTEAFF.

The rearrangement joins TRBV23-1 to TRBJ2-7; a weak D match, TRBD2 (6 bases). TRBV23-1 is an ORF for which the function is uncertain. This CDR3 spans 17 amino acids. Trimming cost V 0 bases and J 4 bases, with 19 bases left between them. CDR3 in amino acids: CASSQSIRSGCFYEQYV. The CDR3 DNA follows: TGCGCCAGCAGTCAATCTATTAGAAGCGGGTGTTTTTACGAGCAGTACGTC.

This clone was picked up one time. The CDR3 loop is CASSLEPWRSDNEQFF. The CDR3 DNA sequence: TGTGCCAGCAGCTTAGAGCCGTGGAGAAGCGACAATGAGCAGTTCTTC. The rearrangement links TRBV7-6 to TRBJ2-1; D not resolved. Germline assignment: CDR1 SGHVS and CDR2 FNYEAQ. The CDR3 covers 16 residues. V was clipped by 1 base and J by 5 bases, with 15 bases between them.

The chain uses TRBV6-2 or TRBV6-3 and TRBJ1-1, with no clear D. Trimming took off 2 bases at V and 4 bases at J, with 8 bases between the two ends. Germline V CDR1 and CDR2: MNHEY, SVGEGT. CDR3 length: 13 residues. The CDR3 DNA reads TGTGCCAGCAGTTACATCTCGGGCACTGAAGCTTTCTTT. Its translation: CASSYISGTEAFF.

The J gene is TRBJ1-2, the V gene TRBV7-3; 7 nucleotides agree with TRBD1. The ends lost 5 bases at V and 8 bases at J; junction bases unmatched: 11. CDR1 and CDR2 (germline): SGHTA, FQGTGA. The CDR3 has 14 amino acids. In DNA form, the CDR3 reads TGTGCCAGCAGCCCCCAGGCAGGGGGGCGAGGCTACACCTTC. This translates into CASSPQAGGRGYTF.

This clone has just one count. The V call is TRBV6-5, the J call TRBJ2-7, with 7 positions matching TRBD1. Germline V gives CDR1 MNHEY, CDR2 SVGAGI. J lost 1 base, V lost 6 bases, and 3 bases had no gene match. This CDR3 spans 13 amino acids. CDR3 sequence: CASRRQGSYEQYV. CDR3 in DNA: TGTGCCAGCAGGCGACAGGGATCCTACGAGCAGTACGTC.